Presented here are 16 T cell receptor beta chains from one specimen sequenced in a study of CD8 T cells in ankylosing spondylitis. A single record per CDR3 protein comes from TCRdb applying MiXCR to the 5' RACE reads. The sample lists about 360,000 distinct CDR3 sequences, 20% to 25% seen once, with about an eighth in the top ten. Material: blood, either unsorted or a sorted T cell fraction (not recorded which). Receptor source: a male donor with ankylosing spondylitis or in good health (not recorded which).

This rearrangement joins TRBV12-3 or TRBV12-4 to TRBJ2-3; the D gene is possibly TRBD2 (5 bases). The V end was cut by 3 bases, the J end by 5 bases, with 15 bases between. The length of the CDR3 is 15 residues. DNA for the CDR3: TGTGCCAGCAGTTTTTTCGACGGACGGGGAGATACGCAGTATTTT. Protein product: CASSFFDGRGDTQYF.

The V call is TRBV24-1, the J call TRBJ2-3; TRBD2 aligns across 14 bases. The CDR3 is 19 amino acids. Germline assignment: CDR1 KGHDR and CDR2 SFDVKD. J lost 0 bases, V lost 4 bases, and 8 bases had no gene match. CDR3 sequence: CATSDWTSGGPGSTDTQYF. CDR3 DNA sequence: TGTGCCACCAGTGACTGGACTAGCGGGGGGCCGGGCAGCACAGATACGCAGTATTTT.

This clonotype was observed a few times. The chain couples TRBV10-1 to TRBJ2-1; D is perhaps TRBD2 (7 bases). The CDR3 is made up of 13 amino acids. In germline, CDR1 is WNHNN, CDR2 SYGVQD (reference sequence). Trimming stripped 3 bases from V and 10 bases from J, with 13 bases between. For the CDR3, the DNA is TGCGCCAGCAGTGAAGGGGGAGGGGTCGAGCAGTTCTTC. Amino acid sequence: CASSEGGGVEQFF.

The rearrangement joins TRBV20-1 to TRBJ2-7, with D unresolved. The CDR3 is 11 residues long. Germline V CDR1 and CDR2: DFQATT, SNEGSKA (reference sequence). V was pared by 6 bases and J by 7 bases, with 13 bases between. CDR3 in amino acids: CSARGGVEQYF. Here the CDR3 DNA reads TGCAGTGCCCGAGGTGGGGTGGAGCAGTACTTC.

The V gene is TRBV7-9, the J gene TRBJ2-7; 7 nucleotides match TRBD2. The CDR3 runs to 13 residues. Per germline, CDR1 SEHNR and CDR2 FQNEAQ (reference sequence). Trimming removed 6 bases from V and 7 bases from J; junction bases left unmatched: 9. The CDR3 DNA reads TGTGCCAGCAGTTCCCAGCGGGACGGGGAGCAGTACTTC. Protein product: CASSSQRDGEQYF.

In nucleotides, the CDR3 is TGCGCCAGCAGCCAGCAGGGGTCCCGGGGAGAGCAGTACTTC. Amino acid sequence: CASSQQGSRGEQYF. The chain links TRBV4-1 to TRBJ2-7, with D possibly matching TRBD1 (6 bases). V dropped 3 bases and J dropped 7 bases, with 16 bases sitting between them. This CDR3 has 14 amino acids. The V gene's germline CDR1 is MGHRA and CDR2 YSYEKL.

This clonotype was seen a handful of times. This CDR3 reads CASSHGTSYEQYF. CDR3 DNA: TGTGCCAGCAGCCACGGGACTTCCTACGAGCAGTACTTC. V is TRBV4-2 and J is TRBJ2-7, with a tentative D call TRBD2 (6 bases). V was cut by 3 bases and J by 1 base, with 7 bases left in between. This CDR3 comprises 13 residues. Germline V lookup: CDR1 LGHNA, CDR2 YNFKEQ.

The chain uses TRBV19 and TRBJ2-1; 9 nucleotides agree with TRBD2. This CDR3 region has 15 residues. V lost 3 bases to trimming and J lost 3 bases; unmatched junction nucleotides: 3. Germline assignment: CDR1 LNHDA and CDR2 SQIVND (reference sequence). CDR3 coding DNA: TGTGCCAGTAGTATTTCTAGCGGGGACTACAATGAGCAGTTCTTC. Translated, it gives CASSISSGDYNEQFF.

The DNA of the CDR3 is TGTGCCAGCACCGGGGTGCGCACCGGGGAGCTGTTTTTT. Translated: CASTGVRTGELFF. J is TRBJ2-2 and V is TRBV11-2, with D maybe TRBD2 (5 bases). The germline V gene encodes CDR1 SGHAT and CDR2 FQNNGV. Trimming left V 7 bases short and J 4 bases short, with 10 bases between. The CDR3 extends over 13 amino acids. The variable domain in full, completed from reference TRBV11-2 and TRBJ2-2, reads EAGVAQSPRYKIIEKRQSVAFWCNPISGHATLYWYQQILGQGPKLLIQFQNNGVVDDSQLPKDRFSAERLKGVDSTLKIQPAKLEDSAVYLCASTGVRTGELFFGEGSRLTVL.

A few counts support this clonotype. The chain combines TRBV12-3 or TRBV12-4 with TRBJ1-5; D is unclear. This CDR3 spans 15 amino acids. Between the trimmed V and J ends, which lost 3 bases and 1 base, there was a span of 10 bases. The CDR3 loop reads CASSLRWASNQPQHF. The CDR3 DNA sequence: TGTGCCAGCAGTTTGCGGTGGGCGAGCAATCAGCCCCAGCATTTT.

The CDR3 spells CASSQLPQGAYEQYF. In DNA, the CDR3 is TGCGCCAGCAGCCAATTACCCCAGGGGGCCTACGAGCAGTACTTC. The chain recombines TRBV4-1 with TRBJ2-7, with 7 nucleotides matching TRBD1. With V trimmed by 2 bases and J by 2 bases, 6 bases remained unmatched. Germline V gene data show CDR1 as MGHRA and CDR2 as YSYEKL. This CDR3 spans 15 amino acids.

The chain carries TRBV10-3 and TRBJ2-7; no definite D call. V gave up 3 bases and J gave up 4 bases, with 13 bases separating them. The CDR3 covers 14 residues. From germline, CDR1 is ENHRY and CDR2 SYGVKD. Here the CDR3 DNA reads TGTGCCATCAGTGATCCGACTGTGGATTACGAGCAGTACTTC. Its protein product is CAISDPTVDYEQYF.

This rearrangement joins TRBV12-3 or TRBV12-4 to TRBJ2-1, with 11 nucleotides matching TRBD2. Losses at the gene ends were 7 bases for V and 3 bases for J; bases not matched to a gene: 8. The CDR3 totals 16 residues. The CDR3 spells CASIALLAGGYNEQFF. The CDR3 DNA sequence: TGTGCCAGCATCGCCCTTCTAGCGGGGGGCTACAATGAGCAGTTCTTC.

This clonotype was detected only a few times. The chain recombines TRBV7-9 with TRBJ2-7, with 7 bases identical to TRBD1. V was pared by 0 bases and J by 1 base, with 6 bases of the junction left unmatched. The CDR3 extends over 16 amino acids. Germline loops: CDR1 SEHNR, CDR2 FQNEAQ (reference sequence). This chain's CDR3 is CASSLAGGDLSYEQYF. DNA for the CDR3: TGTGCCAGCAGCTTAGCAGGGGGCGATTTGTCCTACGAGCAGTACTTC.

About this clonotype: Compared with germline, one end of the junction differs, possibly owing to a read error. The chain links TRBV12-3 or TRBV12-4 to TRBJ2-6; tentatively, D is TRBD2 (5 bases). The CDR3 is 17 amino acids. CDR3 region: CVSSYSGLTSGANVLTF. DNA for the CDR3: TGTGTCAGCAGTTACTCCGGACTGACCTCTGGGGCCAACGTCCTGACTTTC.

V is TRBV29-1 and J is TRBJ1-2; TRBD1 matches 7 bases. With 1 base clipped from V and 3 bases from J, the junction kept 14 bases outside the gene matches. The CDR3 has 17 amino acids. Germline CDR1 and CDR2: SQVTM and ANQGSEA. DNA of the CDR3: TGCAGCGTTGAAGCACGGGACAGCTCGTGGGGCGACTATGGCTACACCTTC. Its protein product is CSVEARDSSWGDYGYTF. Using reference TRBV29-1 and TRBJ1-2 for the parts outside the CDR3, the full variable domain is SAVISQKPSRDICQRGTSLTIQCQVDSQVTMMFWYRQQPGQSLTLIATANQGSEATYESGFVIDKFPISRPNLTFSTLTVSNMSPEDSSIYLCSVEARDSSWGDYGYTFGSGTRLTVV.